Listed here are 11 T cell receptor beta chains from one sample, sequenced in a study of cytomegalovirus exposure and HLA in healthy donors. PCR amplification relied on 60 Vbeta primers (plus 13 Jbeta primers). Clones were sequenced by immunoSEQ multiplex PCR, and TCRdb holds only the in-frame ones, with some missing. Of around 120,000 clones listed, roughly 82% are singletons. The sequenced sample consisted of PBMCs. All receptors come from a male donor in good health and CMV-seropositive.

The rearrangement links TRBV4-1 to TRBJ1-2; D may be TRBD1 (5 bases). CDR1 is MGHRA, CDR2 YSYEKL, per germline. The V and J ends lost 0 bases and 8 bases respectively, with 13 bases between them. The length of the CDR3 is 14 residues. The DNA of the CDR3 is TGCGCCAGCAGCCAAGAGGGGCCAGGCGGCGGCTACACCTTC. It is translated as CASSQEGPGGGYTF.

The chain is built from TRBV5-1 and TRBJ2-7; 7 bases agree with TRBD1. The germline CDR1 and CDR2 sequences are SGHRS and YFSETQ. The CDR3 covers 15 residues. V gave up 5 bases and J gave up 6 bases; unmatched junction bases: 14. CDR3 in amino acids: CASRDPQGQSREQYF. CDR3 nucleotide sequence: TGCGCCAGCAGGGACCCACAGGGGCAGAGTCGCGAGCAGTACTTC.

The chain combines TRBV19 with TRBJ2-3, with 9 bases that match TRBD2. Germline V CDR1 and CDR2: LNHDA, SQIVND (reference sequence). V lost 3 bases and J lost 4; bases outside the gene matches: 14. This CDR3 has 18 residues. In DNA form, the CDR3 reads TGTGCCAGTAGTATGGGGCGGGAGGGAGTTTGTCTGGCAGATACGCAGTATTTT. Its protein product is CASSMGREGVCLADTQYF.

The rearrangement links TRBV7-2 to TRBJ2-4, with TRBD2 matching 7 bases. The CDR3 covers 14 residues. J lost 5 bases, V lost 5 bases, and 6 bases had no gene match. CDR1 and CDR2 from the germline V gene are SGHTA and FQGNSA. The CDR3 sequence: CASSPRAGENIQYF. The CDR3 DNA reads TGTGCCAGCAGCCCCCGGGCGGGGGAAAACATTCAGTACTTC.

The chain has TRBV15 and TRBJ2-7; 8 bases are a match to TRBD1. The length of the CDR3 is 16 residues. V gave up 0 bases and J gave up 4 bases; unmatched junction bases: 8. The germline CDR1 and CDR2 sequences are LNHNV and YYDKDF (reference sequence). The CDR3 is CATSRDLRQGSYEQYF. The CDR3 DNA follows: TGTGCCACCAGCAGAGATTTGCGACAGGGGTCGTACGAGCAGTACTTC.

The genes are TRBV7-2 and TRBJ1-5; 7 bases map to TRBD1. J gave up 4 bases and V 2 bases, and 5 bases lay outside the gene matches. Germline V gives CDR1 SGHTA, CDR2 FQGNSA. There are 15 residues in the CDR3. CDR3 in amino acids: CASSLLQGVNQPQHF. In DNA form, the CDR3 reads TGTGCCAGCAGCTTACTCCAGGGGGTAAATCAGCCCCAGCATTTT. The whole variable domain, remainder taken from reference TRBV7-2 and TRBJ1-5, is GAGVSQSPSNKVTEKGKDVELRCDPISGHTALYWYRQSLGQGLEFLIYFQGNSAPDKSGLPSDRFSAERTGGSVSTLTIQRTQQEDSAVYLCASSLLQGVNQPQHFGDGTRLSIL.

The chain employs TRBV15 and TRBJ2-1; D remains unclear. Germline CDR1 LNHNV, CDR2 YYDKDF (reference sequence). The CDR3 is 15 residues long. V was clipped by 3 bases and J by 6 bases, with 15 bases between them. Here the CDR3 reads CATSSRRSKVNEQFF. The CDR3, as DNA: TGTGCCACCAGCAGTCGCAGGTCTAAAGTCAATGAGCAGTTCTTC.

Comments on this clone: Relative to the germline gene, one junction end is altered; a read error may explain this. The gene calls are TRBV28 and TRBJ1-1; 9 bases are a match to TRBD1. In germline, CDR1 is MDHEN, CDR2 SYDVKM. The CDR3 runs 14 residues. The CDR3 DNA reads as TGTGCCAGCAGTACAGGGGGCGGGAACACTGGAGCTTTCTTT. Translating gives CASSTGGGNTGAFF.

This chain uses TRBV27 with TRBJ1-5; no firm D call. Per germline, CDR1 MNHEY and CDR2 SMNVEV (reference sequence). This CDR3 has 12 residues. Trimming removed 4 bases at V and 7 bases at J, with 8 bases between. CDR3 protein: CASSSLGQPQHF. For the CDR3, the DNA is TGTGCCAGCAGTTCCCTCGGGCAGCCCCAGCATTTT.

The CDR3 region has the DNA TGTGCCAGTAGTCCACCAGGGGGTACTGGAAACACCATATATTTT. Translating gives CASSPPGGTGNTIYF. J is TRBJ1-3 and V is TRBV19; 7 bases are a match to TRBD1. The CDR3 is 15 residues long. From germline, CDR1 is LNHDA and CDR2 SQIVND (reference sequence). The trim removed 5 bases at V and 2 bases at J, leaving 6 bases unmatched.

The CDR3 DNA reads as TGTGCCTGGAGTGTACAGGAGGGGACGGGTTTAGTAGCTAACTATGGCTACACCTTC. Protein sequence: CAWSVQEGTGLVANYGYTF. The rearrangement joins TRBV30 to TRBJ1-2; possible D gene TRBD1, 5 bases. This CDR3 comprises 19 residues. CDR1 is GTSNPN, CDR2 SVGIG, per germline (reference sequence). Between the trimmed V and J ends, which lost 0 bases and 0 bases, there was a span of 23 bases.